This TCR beta chain was sequenced in a study of T cells in Graves' hyperthyroidism and ophthalmopathy. A patient was excluded if there was uncontrolled infection, other autoimmune disease, pregnancy or lactation. Source material for PBMCs was over 7.5 ml fresh peripheral blood. Authors of the study amplified TCR beta CDR3 regions from RNA transcripts. TCR CDR3 regions were first amplified by RT-PCR with HTBI primers. TCRdb re-called the multiplex PCR reads through MiXCR, storing one row per CDR3 protein. The sample includes over 650,000 distinct CDR3 sequences, about a sixth seen only once; the top ten take about 8.4%. Germline V gene data show CDR1 as LNHDA and CDR2 as SQIVND (reference sequence). CDR3 length equals 16 residues. Trimming removed 6 bases from V and 0 bases from J, with 15 bases in between. This clonotype appeared a few times.

Sequenced material: blood. The receptor was isolated from a man aged 18 to 29 with Graves' hyperthyroidism. The chain couples TRBV19 to TRBJ2-4, with a possible D match to TRBD2 (6 bases). Here the CDR3 DNA reads TGTGCCAGTAGCCCACGGGGGATACTAGCCAAAAACATTCAGTACTTC. Its translation: CASSPRGILAKNIQYF.